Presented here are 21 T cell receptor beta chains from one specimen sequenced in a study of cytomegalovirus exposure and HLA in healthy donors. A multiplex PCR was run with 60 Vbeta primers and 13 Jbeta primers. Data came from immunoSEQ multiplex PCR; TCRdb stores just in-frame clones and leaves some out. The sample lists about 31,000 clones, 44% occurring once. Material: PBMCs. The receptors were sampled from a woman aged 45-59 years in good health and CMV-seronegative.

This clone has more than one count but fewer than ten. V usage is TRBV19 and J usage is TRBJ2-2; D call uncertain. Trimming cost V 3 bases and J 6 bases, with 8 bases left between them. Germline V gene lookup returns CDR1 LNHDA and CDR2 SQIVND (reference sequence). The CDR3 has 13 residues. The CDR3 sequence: CASSMFLAGELFF. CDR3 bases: TGTGCCAGTAGTATGTTCCTCGCCGGGGAGCTGTTTTTT.

CDR3 residues: CASSQPGTGGQETQYF. In DNA form, the CDR3 reads TGCGCCAGCAGCCAACCCGGGACAGGGGGCCAAGAGACCCAGTACTTC. The chain combines TRBV4-1 with TRBJ2-5; TRBD1 matches at 11 bases. V dropped 2 bases and J dropped 1; count of bases not matched to a gene: 3. Germline V CDR1 and CDR2: MGHRA, YSYEKL. The CDR3 runs 16 residues.

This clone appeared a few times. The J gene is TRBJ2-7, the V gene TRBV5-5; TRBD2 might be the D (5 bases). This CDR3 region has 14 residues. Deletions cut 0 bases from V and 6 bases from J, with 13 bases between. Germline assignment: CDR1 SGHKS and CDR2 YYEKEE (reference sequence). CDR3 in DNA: TGTGCCAGCAGCTTGGGTGAGGGATGGGGCGAGCAGTACTTC. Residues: CASSLGEGWGEQYF. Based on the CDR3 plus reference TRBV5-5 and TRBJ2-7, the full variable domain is DAGVTQSPTHLIKTRGQQVTLRCSPISGHKSVSWYQQVLGQGPQFIFQYYEKEERGRGNFPDRFSARQFPNYSSELNVNALLLGDSALYLCASSLGEGWGEQYFGPGTRLTVT.

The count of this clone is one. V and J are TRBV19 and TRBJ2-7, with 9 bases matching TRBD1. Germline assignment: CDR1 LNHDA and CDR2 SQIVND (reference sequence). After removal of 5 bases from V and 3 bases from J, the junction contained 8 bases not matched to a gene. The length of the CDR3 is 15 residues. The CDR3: CASSPRQGEVYEQYF. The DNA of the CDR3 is TGTGCCAGTAGTCCCAGACAGGGGGAGGTCTACGAGCAGTACTTC.

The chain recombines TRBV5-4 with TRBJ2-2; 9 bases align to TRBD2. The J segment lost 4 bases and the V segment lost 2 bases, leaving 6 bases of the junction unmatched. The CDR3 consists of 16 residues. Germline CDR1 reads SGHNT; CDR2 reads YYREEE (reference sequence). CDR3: CASSFSSGAGTGELFF. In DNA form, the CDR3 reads TGTGCCAGCAGCTTCTCTAGCGGGGCGGGCACCGGGGAGCTGTTTTTT.

In DNA form, the CDR3 reads TGTGCCAGTAGTATACCCCGGGGGGAGCAGTTCTTC. Encoded protein: CASSIPRGEQFF. The chain joins TRBV19 to TRBJ2-1; possibly TRBD2 for D (6 bases). This CDR3 spans 12 amino acids. The ends were cut back, 2 bases at V and 10 bases at J, with 9 bases in the middle. Germline CDR1 reads LNHDA; CDR2 reads SQIVND (reference sequence).

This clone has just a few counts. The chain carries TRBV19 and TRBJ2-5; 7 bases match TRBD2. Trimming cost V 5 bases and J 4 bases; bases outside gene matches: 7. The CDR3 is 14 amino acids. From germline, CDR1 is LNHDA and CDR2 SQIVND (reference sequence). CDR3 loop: CASSVEGRGETQYF. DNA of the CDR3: TGTGCCAGTAGTGTGGAGGGGAGGGGAGAGACCCAGTACTTC.

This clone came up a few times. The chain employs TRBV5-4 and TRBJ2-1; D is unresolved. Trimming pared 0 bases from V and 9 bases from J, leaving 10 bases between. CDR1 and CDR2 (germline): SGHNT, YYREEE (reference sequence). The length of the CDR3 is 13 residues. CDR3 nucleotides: TGTGCCAGCAGCTTGGGCCTTGGCAGTGAGCAGTTCTTC. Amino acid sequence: CASSLGLGSEQFF.

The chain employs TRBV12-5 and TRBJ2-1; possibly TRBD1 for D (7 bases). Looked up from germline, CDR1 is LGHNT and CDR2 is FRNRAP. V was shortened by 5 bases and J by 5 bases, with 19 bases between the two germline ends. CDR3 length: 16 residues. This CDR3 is CASGQKQGRPDNEQFF. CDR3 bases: TGTGCTAGTGGTCAAAAACAGGGGAGGCCTGACAATGAGCAGTTCTTC.

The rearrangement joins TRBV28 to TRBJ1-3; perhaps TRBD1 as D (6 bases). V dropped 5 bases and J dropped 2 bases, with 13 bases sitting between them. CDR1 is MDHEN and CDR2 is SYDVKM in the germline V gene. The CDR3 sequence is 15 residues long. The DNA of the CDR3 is TGTGCCAGCAGTCTTACACAGGGCCCTGGAAACACCATATATTTT. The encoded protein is CASSLTQGPGNTIYF.

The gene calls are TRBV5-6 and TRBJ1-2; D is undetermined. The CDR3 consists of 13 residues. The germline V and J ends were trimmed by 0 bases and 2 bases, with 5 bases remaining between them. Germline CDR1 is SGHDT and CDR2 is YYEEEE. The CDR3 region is CASSLVSNYGYTF. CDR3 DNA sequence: TGTGCCAGCAGCTTGGTCTCCAACTATGGCTACACCTTC.

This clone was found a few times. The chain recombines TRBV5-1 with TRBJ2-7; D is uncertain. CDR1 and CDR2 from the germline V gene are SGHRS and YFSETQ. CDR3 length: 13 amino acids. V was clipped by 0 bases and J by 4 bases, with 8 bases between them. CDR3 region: CASSLVAGYEQYF. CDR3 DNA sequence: TGCGCCAGCAGCTTGGTTGCAGGTTACGAGCAGTACTTC.

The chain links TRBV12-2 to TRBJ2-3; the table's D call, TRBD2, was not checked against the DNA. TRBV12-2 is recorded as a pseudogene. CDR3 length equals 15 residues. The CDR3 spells CASRLTSGREDTQYF. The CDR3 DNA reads TGTGCAAGTCGATTGACTAGCGGGAGGGAAGATACGCAGTATTTT.

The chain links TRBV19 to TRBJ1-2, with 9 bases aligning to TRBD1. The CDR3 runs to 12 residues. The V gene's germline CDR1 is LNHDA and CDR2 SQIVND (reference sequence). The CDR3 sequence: CGAGQGRWGYTF. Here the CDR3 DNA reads TGTGGGGCGGGACAGGGCCGGTGGGGCTACACCTTC.

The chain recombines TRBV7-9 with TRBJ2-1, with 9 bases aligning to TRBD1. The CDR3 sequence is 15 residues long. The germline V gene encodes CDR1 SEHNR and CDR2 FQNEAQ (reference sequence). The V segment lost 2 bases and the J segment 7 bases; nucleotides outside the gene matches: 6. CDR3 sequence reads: CASSLRQGEGNEQFF. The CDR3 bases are TGTGCCAGCAGCTTACGACAGGGGGAAGGGAATGAGCAGTTCTTC.

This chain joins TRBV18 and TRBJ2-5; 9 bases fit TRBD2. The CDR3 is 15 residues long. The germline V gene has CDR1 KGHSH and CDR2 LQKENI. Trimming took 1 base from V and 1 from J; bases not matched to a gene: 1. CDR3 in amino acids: CASSPLSGSQETQYF. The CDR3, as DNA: TGTGCCAGCTCACCACTTAGCGGGAGCCAAGAGACCCAGTACTTC.

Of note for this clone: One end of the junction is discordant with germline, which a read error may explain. The CDR3 nucleotides are TGTGCCAACAGCTTGGGACGGGGTGGCGGCTACACCTTC. Amino acids: CANSLGRGGGYTF. The chain joins TRBV5-4 to TRBJ1-2, with D possibly TRBD1 on 5 matching bases. This CDR3 region has 13 residues. Germline assignment: CDR1 SGHNT and CDR2 YYREEE (reference sequence).

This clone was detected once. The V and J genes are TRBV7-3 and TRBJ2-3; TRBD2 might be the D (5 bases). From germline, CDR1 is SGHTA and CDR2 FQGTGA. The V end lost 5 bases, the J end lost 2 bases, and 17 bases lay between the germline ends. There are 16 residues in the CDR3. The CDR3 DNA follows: TGTGCCAGCAGCATTGACCCAGTAGCGTCCACAGATACGCAGTATTTT. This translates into CASSIDPVASTDTQYF.

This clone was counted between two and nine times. CDR3 nucleotides: TGTGCCAGCAGCTTAAGCGGACAGACCTACGAGCAGTACTTC. It specifies CASSLSGQTYEQYF. The chain joins TRBV7-8 to TRBJ2-7, with D possibly matching TRBD1 (6 bases). V dropped 2 bases and J dropped 2 bases, with 10 bases sitting between them. Germline V gives CDR1 SGHVS, CDR2 FQNEAQ. The CDR3 runs to 14 residues.

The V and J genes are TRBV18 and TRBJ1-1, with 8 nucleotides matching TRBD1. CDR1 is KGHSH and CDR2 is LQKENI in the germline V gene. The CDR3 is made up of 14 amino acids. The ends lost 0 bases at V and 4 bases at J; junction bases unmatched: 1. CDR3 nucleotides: TGTGCCAGCTCACCACCCGACAGGGGCACTGAAGCTTTCTTT. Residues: CASSPPDRGTEAFF. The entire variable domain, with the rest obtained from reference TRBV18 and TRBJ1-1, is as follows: NAGVMQNPRHLVRRRGQEARLRCSPMKGHSHVYWYRQLPEEGLKFMVYLQKENIIDESGMPKERFSAEFPKEGPSILRIQQVVRGDSAAYFCASSPPDRGTEAFFGQGTRLTVV.

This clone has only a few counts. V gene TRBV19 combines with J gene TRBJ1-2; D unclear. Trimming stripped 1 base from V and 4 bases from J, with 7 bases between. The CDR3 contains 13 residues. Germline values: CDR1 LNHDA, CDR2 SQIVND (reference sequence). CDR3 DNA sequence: TGTGCCAGTAGTATAGGCGTCCTCTATGGCTACACCTTC. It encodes CASSIGVLYGYTF.